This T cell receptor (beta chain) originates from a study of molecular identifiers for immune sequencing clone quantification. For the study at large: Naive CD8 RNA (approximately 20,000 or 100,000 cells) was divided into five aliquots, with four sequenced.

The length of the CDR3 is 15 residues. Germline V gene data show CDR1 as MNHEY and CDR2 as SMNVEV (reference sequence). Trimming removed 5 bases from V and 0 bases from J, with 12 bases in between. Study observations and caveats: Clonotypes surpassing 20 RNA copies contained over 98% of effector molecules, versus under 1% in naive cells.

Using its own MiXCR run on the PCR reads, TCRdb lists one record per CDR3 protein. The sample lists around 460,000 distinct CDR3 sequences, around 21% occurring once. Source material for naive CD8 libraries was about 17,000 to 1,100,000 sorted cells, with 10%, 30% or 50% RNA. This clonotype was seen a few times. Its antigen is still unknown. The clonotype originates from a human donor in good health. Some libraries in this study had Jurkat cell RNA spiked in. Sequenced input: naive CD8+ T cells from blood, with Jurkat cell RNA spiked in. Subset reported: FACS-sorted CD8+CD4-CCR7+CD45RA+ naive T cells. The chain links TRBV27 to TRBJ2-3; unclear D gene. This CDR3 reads CASSHRTFSTDTQYF. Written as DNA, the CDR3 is TGTGCCAGCAGTCACCGGACGTTTAGCACAGATACGCAGTATTTT.